The 27 T cell receptor beta chains below were found in one sample sequenced in a study of cytomegalovirus exposure and HLA in healthy donors. PCR used 60 Vbeta primers and 13 Jbeta primers. Using immunoSEQ multiplex PCR, the repertoire was profiled, and TCRdb retains in-frame clones only, with some absent. The repertoire consists of about 130,000 clones, with about 82% occurring once and the leading ten covering around 5%. Sequences were obtained from PBMCs. These receptors were taken from a man aged 30 to 45 in good health.

This chain connects TRBV11-1 to TRBJ2-7, with TRBD2 as a possible D gene (6 bases). Between the trimmed V and J ends, which lost 4 bases and 3 bases, there was a span of 13 bases. CDR1 and CDR2 from the germline V gene are SGHAT and FQDESV (reference sequence). The CDR3 has 14 amino acids. The CDR3 bases are TGTGCCAGCAGCTCTCAAAGCGGGTACTACGAGCAGTACTTC. It yields the protein CASSSQSGYYEQYF.

The rearrangement links TRBV6-5 to TRBJ2-2; unclear D gene. CDR1 is MNHEY and CDR2 is SVGAGI in the germline V gene. CDR3 size: 15 residues. V was clipped by 4 bases and J by 4 bases, with 13 bases between them. The CDR3 region is CASSFQISGTGELFF. CDR3 sequence (DNA): TGTGCCAGCAGTTTCCAGATCTCGGGCACCGGGGAGCTGTTTTTT.

Only one count was recorded for this clone. V and J are TRBV28 and TRBJ2-5; TRBD2 is a possible D gene (5 bases). The V end lost 4 bases, the J end lost 7 bases, and 16 bases lay between the germline ends. Germline V gene data show CDR1 as MDHEN and CDR2 as SYDVKM. The CDR3 runs 14 residues. CDR3 sequence (DNA): TGTGCCAGCAGTTCCCCCGGGGAAATTGGGACCCAGTACTTC. Protein: CASSSPGEIGTQYF. The full variable domain, its missing parts supplied by reference TRBV28 and TRBJ2-5, is DVKVTQSSRYLVKRTGEKVFLECVQDMDHENMFWYRQDPGLGLRLIYFSYDVKMKEKGDIPEGYSVSREKKERFSLILESASTNQTSMYLCASSSPGEIGTQYFGPGTRLLVL.

The gene calls are TRBV6-5 and TRBJ1-2, with a tentative D call TRBD1 (5 bases). V was pared by 6 bases and J by 8 bases, with 13 bases between. The CDR3 covers 12 residues. Germline-derived CDR1 and CDR2 are MNHEY and SVGAGI. The DNA for the CDR3 is TGTGCCAGCAGGCAGGGTGTCCTCGGCTACACCTTC. This sequence encodes CASRQGVLGYTF.

This rearrangement joins TRBV29-1 to TRBJ2-3; no definite D call. CDR3 size: 13 residues. V dropped 4 bases and J dropped 1 base, with 9 bases sitting between them. Per germline, CDR1 SQVTM and CDR2 ANQGSEA. The CDR3 DNA is TGCAGCGTTGGAACTCAGGGCACAGATACGCAGTATTTT. It codes for CSVGTQGTDTQYF.

There are a few counts of this clone. The genes are TRBV7-9 and TRBJ2-1, with 10 nucleotides matching TRBD2. The CDR3 contains 17 residues. V dropped 1 base and J dropped 5; count of bases not matched to a gene: 8. CDR1 and CDR2 (germline): SEHNR, FQNEAQ (reference sequence). The CDR3 sequence: CASSLGGGLAVNNEQFF. CDR3 coding DNA: TGTGCCAGCAGCTTAGGGGGCGGACTAGCGGTTAACAATGAGCAGTTCTTC.

In this sample, this clone turned up a few times. The chain has TRBV7-9 and TRBJ2-7, with D uncertain. V lost 5 bases and J lost 4, with 9 bases in between. CDR1 and CDR2 (germline): SEHNR, FQNEAQ (reference sequence). The CDR3 contains 12 residues. The CDR3 is CASSISAYEQYF. For the CDR3, the DNA is TGTGCCAGCAGCATTTCCGCGTACGAGCAGTACTTC.

This clone has more than one count but fewer than ten. This chain connects TRBV18 to TRBJ2-1; D is ambiguous. Germline V gene sequence: CDR1 KGHSH, CDR2 LQKENI. V lost 6 bases and J 5 bases, leaving 5 bases between the germline ends. The CDR3 has 11 residues. The CDR3 DNA follows: TGTGCCAGCTCCCAGAACAATGAGCAGTTCTTC. Amino acid sequence: CASSQNNEQFF.

V usage is TRBV4-1 and J usage is TRBJ2-7; D gene uncertain. The V end lost 1 base, the J end lost 0 bases, and 4 bases lay between the germline ends. The CDR3 spans 13 residues. The germline V gene encodes CDR1 MGHRA and CDR2 YSYEKL. The CDR3 DNA is TGCGCCAGCAGCCAAGTAGTCTCCTACGAGCAGTACTTC. Translated: CASSQVVSYEQYF.

This clone occurred once. The V gene is TRBV5-4, the J gene TRBJ2-5, with D maybe TRBD2 (6 bases). The CDR3 is made up of 15 amino acids. Trimming shortened V by 6 bases and J by 2 bases, and 17 bases separated the two germline ends. CDR1 is SGHNT, CDR2 YYREEE, per germline (reference sequence). The chain's CDR3 is CASKTGGGVQETQYF. The CDR3 DNA sequence: TGTGCCAGCAAGACTGGAGGCGGGGTACAAGAGACCCAGTACTTC. The full variable domain, with the rest looked up from reference TRBV5-4 and TRBJ2-5, is ETGVTQSPTHLIKTRGQQVTLRCSSQSGHNTVSWYQQALGQGPQFIFQYYREEENGRGNFPPRFSGLQFPNYSSELNVNALELDDSALYLCASKTGGGVQETQYFGPGTRLLVL.

V and J are TRBV5-1 and TRBJ2-1, with 8 bases identical to TRBD2. The CDR3 loop spans 15 amino acids. Germline V CDR1 and CDR2: SGHRS, YFSETQ. J lost 9 bases, V lost 4 bases, and 12 bases had no gene match. CDR3 region: CASSAKRAGDPEQFF. CDR3 coding DNA: TGCGCCAGCAGCGCCAAAAGAGCGGGAGACCCTGAGCAGTTCTTC.

The chain uses TRBV19 and TRBJ2-1; the match to TRBD2 covers 12 bases. The V and J ends lost 4 bases and 7 bases, in that order; junction bases with no gene match: 5. CDR1 LNHDA and CDR2 SQIVND come from the germline V gene (reference sequence). The CDR3 spans 15 residues. The CDR3 DNA is TGTGCCAGTAGTACTAGCGGGAGGGGATGGAATGAGCAGTTCTTC. As protein: CASSTSGRGWNEQFF. The full variable domain, completed using reference TRBV19 and TRBJ2-1, is DGGITQSPKYLFRKEGQNVTLSCEQNLNHDAMYWYRQDPGQGLRLIYYSQIVNDFQKGDIAEGYSVSREKKESFPLTVTSAQKNPTAFYLCASSTSGRGWNEQFFGPGTRLTVL.

The V and J genes are TRBV7-8 and TRBJ2-1; a weak D match, TRBD2 (5 bases). CDR1 and CDR2 from the germline V gene are SGHVS and FQNEAQ. The V end lost 4 bases, the J end lost 0 bases, and 16 bases lay between the germline ends. This CDR3 is built from 17 residues. For the CDR3, the DNA is TGTGCCAGCAGCTCCCGCTCCACTAGTTACTCCTACAATGAGCAGTTCTTC. This translates into CASSSRSTSYSYNEQFF. Full variable domain (remainder filled in from reference TRBV7-8 and TRBJ2-1): GAGVSQSPRYKVAKRGQDVALRCDPISGHVSLFWYQQALGQGPEFLTYFQNEAQLDKSGLPSDRFFAERPEGSVSTLKIQRTQQEDSAVYLCASSSRSTSYSYNEQFFGPGTRLTVL.

This sequence joins TRBV19 and TRBJ1-5, with 8 positions matching TRBD1. Looked up from germline, CDR1 is LNHDA and CDR2 is SQIVND (reference sequence). V gave up 5 bases and J gave up 1 base; unmatched junction bases: 13. This CDR3 has 18 residues. DNA for the CDR3: TGTGCCAGTAGTGTAAGGACAGGGACCCTCGGGAGCAATCAGCCCCAGCATTTT. Translating gives CASSVRTGTLGSNQPQHF.

The J gene is TRBJ2-3, the V gene TRBV11-3, with D tentatively TRBD2 (6 bases). The CDR3 length is 14 residues. The V gene's germline CDR1 is SGHNT and CDR2 YENEEA. V was trimmed by 3 bases and J by 4 bases, leaving 11 bases between them. The CDR3 region is CASSFGGPPDTQYF. The CDR3, as DNA: TGTGCCAGCAGCTTTGGAGGGCCCCCAGATACGCAGTATTTT.

The chain links TRBV5-5 to TRBJ1-2; TRBD1 is a possible D gene (5 bases). The germline CDR1 and CDR2 sequences are SGHKS and YYEKEE (reference sequence). This CDR3 is 15 amino acids long. Trimming removed 4 bases at V and 2 bases at J, with 15 bases between. The DNA for the CDR3 is TGTGCCAGCAGCCCCCTGGGAAGGGGCAACTATGGCTACACCTTC. Protein sequence: CASSPLGRGNYGYTF.

This sequence joins TRBV2 and TRBJ2-1; D is unresolved. Trimming removed 5 bases from V and 3 bases from J, with 23 bases in between. CDR1 is SNHLY, CDR2 FYNNEI, per germline. The CDR3 is made up of 18 amino acids. The CDR3 region is CASSYRSPGRPYYNEQFF. CDR3 nucleotides: TGTGCCAGCAGTTATCGGTCTCCTGGGCGCCCTTACTACAATGAGCAGTTCTTC.

J is TRBJ2-7 and V is TRBV5-1, with TRBD2 matching over 12 bases. In germline, CDR1 is SGHRS, CDR2 YFSETQ. With V trimmed by 4 bases and J by 3 bases, 11 bases remained unmatched. There are 17 residues in the CDR3. The CDR3 DNA is TGCGCCAGCAGCCCCAGGACTAGCGGGACGTCTCTCTACGAGCAGTACTTC. Translated: CASSPRTSGTSLYEQYF.

The V call is TRBV28, the J call TRBJ2-4; no reliable D call. V gave up 3 bases and J gave up 0 bases, with 12 bases separating them. CDR1 MDHEN and CDR2 SYDVKM come from the germline V gene. The CDR3 has 16 amino acids. CDR3 bases: TGTGCCAGCAGTTTCCTCCCACAGCTAGCCAAAAACATTCAGTACTTC. It is translated as CASSFLPQLAKNIQYF.

This clone was seen a single time. This rearrangement joins TRBV18 to TRBJ2-7; TRBD2 agrees at 7 bases. This CDR3 has 14 residues. The V gene's germline CDR1 is KGHSH and CDR2 LQKENI. The V and J ends lost 6 bases and 2 bases, in that order; junction bases with no gene match: 7. Here the CDR3 DNA reads TGTGCCAGCTCCCAGGGACGGGAGGCCTACGAGCAGTACTTC. This translates into CASSQGREAYEQYF.

J is TRBJ2-3 and V is TRBV5-1; 11 bases agree with TRBD2. V shed 4 bases, J shed 5 bases, and the junction held 9 bases outside the gene matches. The CDR3 has 16 amino acids. Germline V gene data show CDR1 as SGHRS and CDR2 as YFSETQ. The CDR3: CASSLQTSGARDTQYF. CDR3 nucleotide sequence: TGCGCCAGCAGCCTTCAGACTAGCGGGGCACGAGATACGCAGTATTTT.

The table lists this clone with a few counts. The J gene is TRBJ2-1, the V gene TRBV11-2; possibly TRBD1 for D (5 bases). Germline CDR1 and CDR2: SGHAT and FQNNGV. The V end was cut by 3 bases, the J end by 6 bases, with 15 bases between. The CDR3 is made up of 15 amino acids. The DNA for the CDR3 is TGTGCCAGCAGCTTTTTCTTCCGTCAGGGCAATGAGCAGTTCTTC. This sequence encodes CASSFFFRQGNEQFF.

The table lists this clone with a few counts. CDR3 in amino acids: CAWSPYTEAYGYTF. The CDR3 nucleotides are TGTGCCTGGAGTCCTTATACAGAAGCCTATGGCTACACCTTC. The chain couples TRBV30 to TRBJ1-2; no definite D call. CDR3 length equals 14 residues. The V gene's germline CDR1 is GTSNPN and CDR2 SVGIG (reference sequence). The V and J ends lost 2 bases and 4 bases respectively, with 14 bases between them. The complete variable domain, with remaining parts taken from reference TRBV30 and TRBJ1-2, reads SQTIHQWPATLVQPVGSPLSLECTVEGTSNPNLYWYRQAAGRGLQLLFYSVGIGQISSEVPQNLSASRPQDRQFILSSKKLLLSDSGFYLCAWSPYTEAYGYTFGSGTRLTVV.

This chain uses TRBV6-5 with TRBJ2-3, with D perhaps matching TRBD2 (6 bases). V lost 2 bases, J lost 6 bases, and 15 bases lay in between. The CDR3 sequence is 15 residues long. The V gene's germline CDR1 is MNHEY and CDR2 SVGAGI. The CDR3 here is CASSYPGGRDDTQYF. The CDR3 nucleotides are TGTGCCAGCAGTTACCCCGGGGGTAGAGACGATACGCAGTATTTT.

On this clone itself: This CDR3 is also generated by other DNA sequences in the sample. V and J are TRBV27 and TRBJ2-7; a possible D gene is TRBD1 (6 bases). Trimming removed 5 bases from V and 0 bases from J, with 11 bases in between. This CDR3 comprises 14 residues. Germline loops: CDR1 MNHEY, CDR2 SMNVEV (reference sequence). In DNA form, the CDR3 reads TGTGCCAGCAGTGGGCAGGACAGCTCCTACGAGCAGTACTTC. Translating gives CASSGQDSSYEQYF.

The rearrangement uses TRBV19 and TRBJ2-7, with 8 bases aligning to TRBD2. Losses at the gene ends were 2 bases for V and 4 bases for J; bases not matched to a gene: 1. In germline, CDR1 is LNHDA, CDR2 SQIVND (reference sequence). CDR3 length: 13 residues. Here the CDR3 DNA reads TGTGCCAGTAGTATACAGCGGGAGTACGAGCAGTACTTC. Its protein is CASSIQREYEQYF.

The chain has TRBV5-4 and TRBJ2-3; D gene uncertain. Germline V lookup: CDR1 SGHNT, CDR2 YYREEE (reference sequence). The CDR3 loop spans 14 amino acids. The V end lost 4 bases, the J end lost 1 base, and 10 bases lay between the germline ends. CDR3 loop: CASSRKTGTDTQYF. CDR3 in DNA: TGTGCCAGCAGCCGCAAAACTGGCACAGATACGCAGTATTTT.